This passage covers 8 T cell receptor beta chains from one sample sequenced in a study of T cells in Graves' hyperthyroidism and ophthalmopathy. The source material, RNA transcripts, was used to amplify TCR beta CDR3 regions. During a first-round RT-PCR of the TCR CDR3, the HTBI primer set was used. Each CDR3 protein gets one entry after TCRdb re-called the multiplex PCR reads with MiXCR. The profile shows hundreds of thousands of distinct CDR3 sequences, over 15% of them singletons. The sequenced sample was blood. These receptors were obtained from a woman aged 18-30 years with Graves' hyperthyroidism.

The chain has TRBV5-6 and TRBJ1-4; D is perhaps TRBD1 (5 bases). The CDR3 has 16 residues. V was trimmed by 4 bases and J by 5 bases, leaving 18 bases between them. Germline CDR1 is SGHDT and CDR2 is YYEEEE. The CDR3 nucleotides are TGTGCCAGCAGCCCCTGGGGACGGATAATAAATGAAAAACTGTTTTTT. It codes for CASSPWGRIINEKLFF.

About this clonotype: The junction shows a germline mismatch at one end, possibly a read error. The chain uses TRBV28 and TRBJ2-2, with D perhaps matching TRBD2 (6 bases). CDR3 size: 16 residues. Germline V CDR1 and CDR2: MDHEN, SYDVKM. Here the CDR3 DNA reads TGTGCCAGCAGTCCTGGGTCCCCAAAGGACACCGGGGGGCTGTTTTTT. Protein product: CASSPGSPKDTGGLFF.

The table lists this clonotype with many counts. The chain combines TRBV6-1 with TRBJ1-6, with no clear D. Trimming pared 3 bases from V and 10 bases from J, leaving 16 bases between. In germline, CDR1 is MNHNS, CDR2 SASEGT. The CDR3 loop spans 15 amino acids. This CDR3 reads CASSERESLGSPLHF. The CDR3 region has the DNA TGTGCCAGCAGTGAGAGGGAGTCGTTGGGCTCACCCCTCCACTTT.

Only a few counts were recorded for this clonotype. The genes are TRBV7-2 and TRBJ1-2; D perhaps matches TRBD1 (5 bases). CDR1 and CDR2 (germline): SGHTA, FQGNSA. This CDR3 region has 16 residues. Deletions cut 2 bases from V and 0 bases from J, with 13 bases between. CDR3 DNA sequence: TGTGCCAGCAGCTTACTTGGGGGGGGAACTAACTATGGCTACACCTTC. Translating it yields CASSLLGGGTNYGYTF. The full variable domain, with the rest looked up from reference TRBV7-2 and TRBJ1-2, is GAGVSQSPSNKVTEKGKDVELRCDPISGHTALYWYRQSLGQGLEFLIYFQGNSAPDKSGLPSDRFSAERTGGSVSTLTIQRTQQEDSAVYLCASSLLGGGTNYGYTFGSGTRLTVV.

The V gene is TRBV10-3, the J gene TRBJ2-5, with D possibly TRBD2 on 5 matching bases. CDR1 is ENHRY, CDR2 SYGVKD, per germline. V dropped 0 bases and J dropped 7 bases, with 15 bases sitting between them. This CDR3 comprises 15 residues. The CDR3 DNA reads as TGTGCCATCAGTGAGTCGACGAGCGGCCCGGGGACCCAGTACTTC. Amino acids: CAISESTSGPGTQYF.

The chain is built from TRBV11-2 and TRBJ2-2, with D tentatively TRBD1 (6 bases). V was pared by 7 bases and J by 1 base, with 19 bases between. This CDR3 region has 17 residues. Germline CDR1 and CDR2: SGHAT and FQNNGV. CDR3 sequence reads: CASTRDPGTQNTGELFF. In nucleotides, the CDR3 is TGTGCCAGCACCAGGGACCCCGGGACACAGAACACCGGGGAGCTGTTTTTT.

The table lists this clonotype with many counts. The chain couples TRBV9 to TRBJ1-6; no firm D call. V dropped 4 bases and J dropped 10 bases, with 9 bases sitting between them. The CDR3 runs to 12 residues. CDR1 SGDLS and CDR2 YYNGEE come from the germline V gene. CDR3 region: CASSSPDSPLHF. The CDR3 nucleotides are TGTGCCAGCAGCTCCCCAGACTCACCCCTCCACTTT.

The J gene is TRBJ1-5, the V gene TRBV5-4; tentatively, D is TRBD1 (5 bases). The CDR3 is 15 amino acids. V was trimmed by 4 bases and J by 6 bases, leaving 17 bases between them. Per the germline V gene, CDR1 is SGHNT and CDR2 is YYREEE (reference sequence). The CDR3 spells CASSKGLGGGQPQHF. The CDR3 nucleotides read TGTGCCAGCAGCAAAGGACTTGGGGGGGGTCAGCCCCAGCATTTT.